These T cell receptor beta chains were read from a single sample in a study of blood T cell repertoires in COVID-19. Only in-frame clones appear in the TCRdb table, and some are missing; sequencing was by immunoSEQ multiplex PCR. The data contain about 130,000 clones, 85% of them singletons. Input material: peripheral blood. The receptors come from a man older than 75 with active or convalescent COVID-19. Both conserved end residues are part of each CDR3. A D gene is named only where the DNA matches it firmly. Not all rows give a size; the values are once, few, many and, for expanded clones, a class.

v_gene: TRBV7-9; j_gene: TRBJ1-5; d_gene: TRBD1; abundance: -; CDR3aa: CASGQDGDQPQHF; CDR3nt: TGTGCCAGCGGACAGGACGGAGATCAGCCCCAGCATTTT
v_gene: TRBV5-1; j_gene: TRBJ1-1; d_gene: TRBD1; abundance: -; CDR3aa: CASSRTTGGGNTEAFF; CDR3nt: TGCGCCAGCAGCCGTACCACAGGGGGTGGAAACACTGAAGCTTTCTTT
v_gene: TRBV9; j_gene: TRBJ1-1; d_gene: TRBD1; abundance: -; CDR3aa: CASSRPAGTGGEAFF; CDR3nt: TGTGCCAGCAGCCGACCCGCCGGGACAGGGGGCGAGGCTTTCTTT
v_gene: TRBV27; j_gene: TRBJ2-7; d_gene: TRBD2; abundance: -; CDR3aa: CASSLLPSGRETYEQYF; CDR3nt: TGTGCCAGCAGTTTATTGCCTAGCGGGAGGGAGACCTACGAGCAGTACTTC
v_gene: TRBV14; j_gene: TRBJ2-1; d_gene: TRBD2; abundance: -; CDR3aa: CASSQLAGPINEQFF; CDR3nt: TGTGCCAGCAGCCAACTAGCGGGACCTATTAATGAGCAGTTCTTC
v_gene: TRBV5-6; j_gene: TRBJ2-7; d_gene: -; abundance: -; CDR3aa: CASRAGTSYEQYF; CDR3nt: TGTGCCAGCAGGGCCGGGACATCCTACGAGCAGTACTTC
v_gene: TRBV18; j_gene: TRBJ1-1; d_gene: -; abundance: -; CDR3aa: CASSILQVARTEAFF; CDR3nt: TGTGCCAGCTCAATCCTACAGGTCGCGAGGACTGAAGCTTTCTTT
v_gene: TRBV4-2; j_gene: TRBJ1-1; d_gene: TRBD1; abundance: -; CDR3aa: CASSQGQGASTEAFF; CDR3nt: TGTGCCAGCAGCCAGGGACAGGGGGCGAGCACTGAAGCTTTCTTT
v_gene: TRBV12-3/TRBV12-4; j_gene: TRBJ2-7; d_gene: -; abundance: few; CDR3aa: CASSPRGIVQYF; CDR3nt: TGTGCCAGCAGTCCCAGGGGAATCGTGCAGTACTTC
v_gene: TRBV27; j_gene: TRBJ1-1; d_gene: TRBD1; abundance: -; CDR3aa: CASSFGTGGNTEAFF; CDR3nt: TGTGCCAGCAGTTTCGGGACAGGCGGAAACACTGAAGCTTTCTTT
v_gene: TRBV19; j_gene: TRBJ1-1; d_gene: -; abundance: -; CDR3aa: CASREQGRAFF; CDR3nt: TGTGCCAGTAGAGAACAGGGAAGAGCTTTCTTT
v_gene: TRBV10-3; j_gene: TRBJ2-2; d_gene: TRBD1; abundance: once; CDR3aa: CAISPGQGNTGELFF; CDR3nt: TGTGCCATCTCCCCCGGACAGGGGAACACCGGGGAGCTGTTTTTT
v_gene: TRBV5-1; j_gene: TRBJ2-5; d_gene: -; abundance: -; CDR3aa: CASSSRNEETQYF; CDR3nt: TGCGCCAGCAGCTCTAGAAACGAAGAGACCCAGTACTTC
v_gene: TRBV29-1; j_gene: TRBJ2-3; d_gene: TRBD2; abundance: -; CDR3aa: CSGWGSSGADTQYF; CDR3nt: TGCAGCGGTTGGGGTAGTAGCGGGGCAGATACGCAGTATTTT
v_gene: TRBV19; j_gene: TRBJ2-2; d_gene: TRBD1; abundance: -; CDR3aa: CASSRDRGDAGELFF; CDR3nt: TGTGCCAGTAGTAGGGACAGGGGAGATGCCGGGGAGCTGTTTTTT
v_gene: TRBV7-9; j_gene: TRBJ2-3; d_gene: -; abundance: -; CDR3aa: CASEGPGTSITDTQYF; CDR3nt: TGTGCCAGCGAGGGACCCGGGACATCGATCACAGATACGCAGTATTTT
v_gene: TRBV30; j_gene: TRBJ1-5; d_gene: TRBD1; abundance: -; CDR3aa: CAWTQGANQPQHF; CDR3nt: TGTGCCTGGACACAGGGGGCAAATCAGCCCCAGCATTTT
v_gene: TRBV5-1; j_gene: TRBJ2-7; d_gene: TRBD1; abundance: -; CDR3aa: CASSLTDRGYHEQYF; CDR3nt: TGCGCCAGCAGCTTGACCGACAGGGGTTACCACGAGCAGTACTTC
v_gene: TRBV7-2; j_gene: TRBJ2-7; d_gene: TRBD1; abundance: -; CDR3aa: CASSPGQGGYEQYF; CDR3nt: TGTGCCAGCAGCCCTGGACAGGGGGGGTACGAGCAGTACTTC
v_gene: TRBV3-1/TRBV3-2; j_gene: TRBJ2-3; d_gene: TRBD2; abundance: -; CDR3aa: CASSQQGTSESGGTQYF; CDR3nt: TGTGCCAGCAGCCAACAAGGTACTAGCGAAAGCGGGGGTACGCAGTATTTT
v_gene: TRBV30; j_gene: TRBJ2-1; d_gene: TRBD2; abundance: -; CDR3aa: CAWRASGRAVRSEQFF; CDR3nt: TGTGCCTGGAGGGCTAGCGGGAGGGCGGTCCGTAGTGAGCAGTTCTTC
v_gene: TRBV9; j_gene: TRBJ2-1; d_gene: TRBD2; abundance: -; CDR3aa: CASSRTSGIHNEQFF; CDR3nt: TGTGCCAGCAGCCGGACTAGCGGGATCCACAATGAGCAGTTCTTC
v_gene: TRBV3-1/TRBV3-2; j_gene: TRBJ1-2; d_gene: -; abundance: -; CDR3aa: CASSLKQGYGYTF; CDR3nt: TGTGCCAGCAGCCTTAAACAGGGATATGGCTACACCTTC
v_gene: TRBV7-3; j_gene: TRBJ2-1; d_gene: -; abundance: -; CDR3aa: CASSDQGGNEQFF; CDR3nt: TGTGCCAGCAGCGATCAGGGGGGCAATGAGCAGTTCTTC
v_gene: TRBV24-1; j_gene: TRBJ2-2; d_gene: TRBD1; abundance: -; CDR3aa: CATRQQGANGELFF; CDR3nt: TGTGCCACCAGACAACAGGGGGCGAACGGGGAGCTGTTTTTT
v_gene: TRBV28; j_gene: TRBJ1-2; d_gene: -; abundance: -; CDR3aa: CASSLSPTAGFSYTF; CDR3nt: TGTGCCAGCAGTTTATCGCCAACAGCAGGGTTTAGCTACACCTTC
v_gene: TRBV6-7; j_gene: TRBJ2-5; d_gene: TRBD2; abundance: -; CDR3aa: CASSYAGQRDGRETQYF; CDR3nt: TGTGCCAGCAGTTATGCGGGGCAGCGGGATGGGCGGGAGACCCAGTACTTC
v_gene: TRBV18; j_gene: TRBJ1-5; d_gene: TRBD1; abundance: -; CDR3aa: CASSPQGAQPQHF; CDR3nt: TGTGCCAGCTCACCACAGGGGGCACAGCCCCAGCATTTT
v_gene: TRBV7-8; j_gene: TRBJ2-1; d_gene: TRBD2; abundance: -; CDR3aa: CASSSGSGRGNEQFF; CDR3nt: TGTGCCAGCAGCTCCGGTAGCGGGAGGGGCAATGAGCAGTTCTTC
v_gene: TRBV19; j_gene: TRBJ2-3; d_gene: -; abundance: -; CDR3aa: CASSIRAGSTDTQYF; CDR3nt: TGTGCCAGTAGTATAAGAGCGGGTAGCACAGATACGCAGTATTTT
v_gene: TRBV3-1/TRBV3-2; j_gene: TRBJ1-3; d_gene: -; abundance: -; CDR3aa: CASSPSSGNTIYF; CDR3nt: TGTGCCAGCAGCCCGAGCTCTGGAAACACCATATATTTT
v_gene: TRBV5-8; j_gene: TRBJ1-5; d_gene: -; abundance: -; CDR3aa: CASIRLAVSNQPQHF; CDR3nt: TGTGCCAGCATTAGGTTGGCGGTTAGCAATCAGCCCCAGCATTTT
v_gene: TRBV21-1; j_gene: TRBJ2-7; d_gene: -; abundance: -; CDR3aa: CASSKGDIFYEQYF; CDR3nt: TGTGCCAGCAGCAAGGGCGACATATTTTACGAGCAGTACTTC
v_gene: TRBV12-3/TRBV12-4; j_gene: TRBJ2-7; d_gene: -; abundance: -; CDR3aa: CASSTVPYEQYF; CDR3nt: TGTGCCAGCAGTACGGTACCCTACGAGCAGTACTTC
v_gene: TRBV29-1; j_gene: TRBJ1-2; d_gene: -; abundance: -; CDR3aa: CSVERGRGYGYTF; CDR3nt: TGCAGCGTTGAAAGAGGCAGAGGCTATGGCTACACCTTC
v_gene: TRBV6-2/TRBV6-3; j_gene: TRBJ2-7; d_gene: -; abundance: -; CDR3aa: CASSEGRRVEQYF; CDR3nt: TGTGCCAGCAGTGAGGGCCGGAGAGTCGAGCAGTACTTC
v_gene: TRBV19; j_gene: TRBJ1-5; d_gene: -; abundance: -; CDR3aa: CASSNRNQPQHF; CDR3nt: TGTGCCAGTAGTAACAGGAATCAGCCCCAGCATTTT
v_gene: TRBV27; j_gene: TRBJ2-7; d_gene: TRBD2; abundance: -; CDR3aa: CASSLQSGGEQYF; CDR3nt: TGTGCCAGCAGTTTGCAGTCCGGGGGGGAGCAGTACTTC
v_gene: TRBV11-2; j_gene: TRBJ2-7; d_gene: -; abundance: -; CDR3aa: CASRGGYEQYF; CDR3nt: TGTGCCAGCAGAGGGGGATACGAGCAGTACTTC
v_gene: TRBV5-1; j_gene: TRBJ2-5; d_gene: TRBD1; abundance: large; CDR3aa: CASSPGTGGMETQYF; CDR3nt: TGCGCCAGCAGCCCCGGGACAGGCGGAATGGAGACCCAGTACTTC
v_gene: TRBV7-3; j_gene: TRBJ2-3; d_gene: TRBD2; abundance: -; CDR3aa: CASSLKAGVTTDTQYF; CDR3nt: TGTGCCAGCAGCTTAAAAGCGGGGGTGACCACAGATACGCAGTATTTT
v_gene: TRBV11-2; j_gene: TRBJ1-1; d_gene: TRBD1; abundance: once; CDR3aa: CASSLGSRGTEAFF; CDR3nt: TGTGCCAGCAGCTTAGGTAGCAGGGGGACTGAAGCTTTCTTT
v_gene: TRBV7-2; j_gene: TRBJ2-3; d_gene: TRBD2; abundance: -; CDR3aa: CASSLGRGVGTDTQYF; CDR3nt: TGTGCCAGCAGCTTAGGTCGGGGGGTTGGCACAGATACGCAGTATTTT
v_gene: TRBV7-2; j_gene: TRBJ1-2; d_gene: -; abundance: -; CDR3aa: CASSSLTSGFHGYTF; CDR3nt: TGTGCCAGCAGCTCGTTAACCTCAGGGTTTCATGGCTACACCTTC
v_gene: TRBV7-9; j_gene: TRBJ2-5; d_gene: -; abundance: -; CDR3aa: CASSLVQGVKETQYF; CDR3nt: TGTGCCAGCAGCTTAGTACAGGGTGTTAAAGAGACCCAGTACTTC
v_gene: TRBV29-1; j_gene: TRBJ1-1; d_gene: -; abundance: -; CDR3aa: CSVGSNTEAFF; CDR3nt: TGCAGCGTGGGGAGCAACACTGAAGCTTTCTTT
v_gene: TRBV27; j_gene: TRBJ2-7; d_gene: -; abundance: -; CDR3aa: CASSFGARSYEQYF; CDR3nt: TGTGCCAGCAGTTTTGGTGCGAGGAGCTACGAGCAGTACTTC